One and the same sample provided the 5 T cell receptor beta chains below, sequenced in a study of tumor-infiltrating lymphocytes in oesophageal squamous cell carcinoma. TCRdb recomputed calls from the PCR reads with MiXCR, one row per CDR3 protein. The sample contains around 16,000 distinct CDR3 sequences, less than 55% of which appear only once. Sequenced material: blood. Receptors originate from a female donor with esophageal squamous cell carcinoma.

Sample share makes this clonotype medium-sized. V and J are TRBV6-6 and TRBJ2-3; no clear D. Trimming took off 0 bases at V and 0 bases at J, with 13 bases between the two ends. In germline, CDR1 is MNHNY, CDR2 SVGAGI (reference sequence). The CDR3 consists of 17 residues. The CDR3 nucleotides read TGTGCCAGCAGTTACTCGAGGTCAGAGACTAGCACAGATACGCAGTATTTT. This sequence encodes CASSYSRSETSTDTQYF.

The V call is TRBV6-6, the J call TRBJ1-1; D remains ambiguous. From germline, CDR1 is MNHNY and CDR2 SVGAGI (reference sequence). Trimming left V 2 bases short and J 1 base short, with 5 bases between. This CDR3 spans 13 amino acids. This chain's CDR3 is CASSYERNTEAFF. CDR3 bases: TGTGCCAGCAGTTACGAGCGGAACACTGAAGCTTTCTTT.

V gene TRBV19 combines with J gene TRBJ2-5; 9 positions match TRBD2. J lost 5 bases, V lost 6 bases, and 25 bases had no gene match. Germline V CDR1 and CDR2: LNHDA, SQIVND (reference sequence). CDR3 length: 20 residues. The CDR3 DNA follows: TGTGCCAGTAGCCCCGGGGCGGTTGGGCTAAATGGACTAGCGAGGGAGACCCAGTACTTC. It encodes CASSPGAVGLNGLARETQYF. Full variable domain (outside the CDR3, taken from reference TRBV19 and TRBJ2-5): DGGITQSPKYLFRKEGQNVTLSCEQNLNHDAMYWYRQDPGQGLRLIYYSQIVNDFQKGDIAEGYSVSREKKESFPLTVTSAQKNPTAFYLCASSPGAVGLNGLARETQYFGPGTRLLVL.

In its sample, this clonotype ranks as medium-sized. This chain links TRBV28 with TRBJ2-1, with 10 positions matching TRBD2. The CDR3 contains 17 residues. The J segment lost 2 bases and the V segment lost 7 bases, leaving 11 bases of the junction unmatched. Germline-derived CDR1 and CDR2 are MDHEN and SYDVKM. CDR3 DNA sequence: TGTGCCAGCACCCGAGGCAGCGGGAGGGCCCCCTACAATGAGCAGTTCTTC. Protein product: CASTRGSGRAPYNEQFF.

This clonotype is labeled medium-sized. The gene calls are TRBV12-3 or TRBV12-4 and TRBJ2-3; TRBD2 matches 8 bases. Trimming cost V 6 bases and J 6 bases; bases outside gene matches: 11. The CDR3 is 15 residues long. This CDR3 is CASRKKREWLDTQYF. The CDR3 nucleotides read TGTGCCAGCAGAAAAAAGCGGGAGTGGTTGGATACGCAGTATTTT.